The 15 T cell receptor beta chains in this list originate from one sample, sequenced in a study of a mutant IDH1 vaccine in newly diagnosed glioma. Time point reported: week 5, during vaccination. Alongside topical imiquimod, each dose of vaccine comprised 300 ug of mutant IDH1 20-mer peptide. Only in-frame clones appear in the TCRdb table, and some are missing; sequencing was by immunoSEQ multiplex PCR. Of roughly 30,000 clones listed, roughly four fifths were seen once; the top ten hold roughly 22%. Which antigens these TCRs recognize remains unknown. Sequencing was performed on PBMCs, taken from a glioma patient whose treatment included an IDH1 peptide vaccine. The source of these receptors is a man between 25 and 39 years old with glioma.

The V and J genes are TRBV7-8 and TRBJ1-1, with a weak D call TRBD1 (5 bases). Germline V gene lookup returns CDR1 SGHVS and CDR2 FQNEAQ. V lost 5 bases and J lost 4, with 14 bases in between. The CDR3 spans 14 residues. CDR3 sequence (DNA): TGTGCCAGCAGCCCCCTGGGGGAGGGCACTGAAGCTTTCTTT. This encodes CASSPLGEGTEAFF.

The gene calls are TRBV5-1 and TRBJ2-7; the match to TRBD1 covers 8 bases. J was trimmed by 1 base and V by 4 bases; bases with no gene match: 16. Germline lookup yields CDR1 SGHRS and CDR2 YFSETQ. The CDR3 consists of 18 residues. DNA for the CDR3: TGCGCCAGCAGCCTGCCATCCCTCGACAGGGGATTTTCCTACGAGCAGTACTTC. Protein sequence: CASSLPSLDRGFSYEQYF. Complete variable domain (other parts from reference TRBV5-1 and TRBJ2-7): KAGVTQTPRYLIKTRGQQVTLSCSPISGHRSVSWYQQTPGQGLQFLFEYFSETQRNKGNFPGRFSGRQFSNSRSEMNVSTLELGDSALYLCASSLPSLDRGFSYEQYFGPGTRLTVT.

The V gene is TRBV30, the J gene TRBJ2-5; D is perhaps TRBD1 (6 bases). TRBJ2-7 matches the DNA end more closely, so the J call is doubtful. Germline values: CDR1 GTSNPN, CDR2 SVGIG (reference sequence). The CDR3 length is 16 residues. This chain's CDR3 is CAWSVFTGRSSYEQYF. Written as DNA, the CDR3 is TGTGCCTGGAGTGTATTTACAGGGAGAAGCTCCTACGAGCAGTACTTC.

This clone has more than one count but fewer than ten. The chain couples TRBV7-3 to TRBJ1-1, with unresolved D. Trimming left V 0 bases short and J 5 bases short, with 10 bases between. The CDR3 covers 14 residues. Germline values: CDR1 SGHTA, CDR2 FQGTGA. CDR3 bases: TGTGCCAGCAGCTTAACAGGGCCCGGGACTGAAGCTTTCTTT. Protein sequence: CASSLTGPGTEAFF.

V usage is TRBV14 and J usage is TRBJ2-3, with D perhaps being TRBD1 or TRBD2 (5 bases each). This CDR3 region has 16 residues. The germline gives CDR1 SGHDN, CDR2 FVKESK. V gave up 4 bases and J gave up 3 bases, with 17 bases separating them. The CDR3 sequence is CASSRRGPQETDTQYF. DNA for the CDR3: TGTGCCAGCAGCCGAAGGGGACCCCAGGAGACAGATACGCAGTATTTT.

Here the CDR3 reads CASSLTAGDRHYEQYF. The DNA of the CDR3 is TGTGCCAGCAGCTTAACCGCGGGGGACAGACACTACGAGCAGTACTTC. The gene calls are TRBV7-6 and TRBJ2-7; perhaps D is TRBD1 or TRBD2 (7 bases each). Germline V gene sequence: CDR1 SGHVS, CDR2 FNYEAQ. The CDR3 is 16 amino acids. V shed 2 bases and J shed 3 bases, with 17 bases lying between them.

The chain uses TRBV6-5 and TRBJ2-5; D ambiguous. This CDR3 spans 14 amino acids. Germline CDR1 is MNHEY and CDR2 is SVGAGI. V dropped 5 bases and J dropped 5 bases, with 15 bases sitting between them. The CDR3 DNA follows: TGTGCCAGCAGTCCGCTGAGTGGATGGGAGACCCAGTACTTC. Translating it yields CASSPLSGWETQYF.

This clone showed up just once. The gene calls are TRBV4-1 and TRBJ1-2; no reliable D call. V lost 2 bases to trimming and J lost 0 bases, with 19 bases between them. The V gene's germline CDR1 is MGHRA and CDR2 YSYEKL. CDR3 length: 18 amino acids. As DNA, the CDR3 is TGCGCCAGCAGCCAATGGCCCGCGGGGAAACAAACTAACTATGGCTACACCTTC. Amino acids: CASSQWPAGKQTNYGYTF.

This clone was seen only once. The chain couples TRBV5-6 to TRBJ2-5; D is possibly TRBD1 (5 bases). Germline V gives CDR1 SGHDT, CDR2 YYEEEE. This CDR3 spans 16 amino acids. The germline V and J ends were trimmed by 3 bases and 5 bases, with 20 bases remaining between them. CDR3 sequence: CASSSATVEVWETQYF. CDR3 nucleotides: TGTGCCAGCAGCTCGGCGACAGTCGAGGTTTGGGAGACCCAGTACTTC.

The chain carries TRBV5-1 and TRBJ2-1; 7 bases line up with TRBD2. The V and J ends lost 0 bases and 3 bases, in that order; junction bases with no gene match: 6. CDR1 is SGHRS, CDR2 YFSETQ, per germline. This CDR3 is 16 amino acids long. The CDR3 loop is CASSLAVGGSYNEQFF. CDR3 coding DNA: TGCGCCAGCAGCTTGGCCGTAGGCGGGAGCTACAATGAGCAGTTCTTC.

This chain uses TRBV9 with TRBJ2-3, with D unresolved. CDR3 size: 14 residues. V was clipped by 0 bases and J by 4 bases, with 9 bases between them. Germline V lookup: CDR1 SGDLS, CDR2 YYNGEE. CDR3 region: CASSVAPAPDTQYF. DNA of the CDR3: TGTGCCAGCAGCGTAGCCCCTGCCCCAGATACGCAGTATTTT.

The chain is built from TRBV30 and TRBJ2-7; possible D gene TRBD1, 6 bases. The CDR3 has 13 amino acids. V gave up 8 bases and J gave up 4 bases, with 18 bases separating them. Germline V gene sequence: CDR1 GTSNPN, CDR2 SVGIG (reference sequence). In DNA, the CDR3 is TGTGCCCAAACCCTCCCCAGGGGATACGAGCAGTACTTC. Protein sequence: CAQTLPRGYEQYF.

The chain carries TRBV21-1 and TRBJ2-1; the table calls TRBD2, which could not be checked here. TRBV21-1 is a known pseudogene. This CDR3 spans 19 amino acids. The DNA for the CDR3 is TGTGCCAGCAGCCCCCCGGTGATTAGCGGATCGAGCTCCTACAATGAGCAGTTCTTC. It specifies CASSPPVISGSSSYNEQFF.

This CDR3 is CASSLYTGGFYNSPLHF. The CDR3, as DNA: TGTGCCAGCAGCTTGTACACAGGGGGATTTTATAATTCACCCCTCCACTTT. The J gene is TRBJ1-6, the V gene TRBV5-6, with 8 nucleotides matching TRBD1. Germline V lookup: CDR1 SGHDT, CDR2 YYEEEE. This CDR3 is 17 amino acids long. V shed 1 base, J shed 4 bases, and the junction held 7 bases outside the gene matches. Full variable domain (outside the CDR3, taken from reference TRBV5-6 and TRBJ1-6): DAGVTQSPTHLIKTRGQQVTLRCSPKSGHDTVSWYQQALGQGPQFIFQYYEEEERQRGNFPDRFSGHQFPNYSSELNVNALLLGDSALYLCASSLYTGGFYNSPLHFGNGTRLTVT.

The CDR3 coding sequence is TGTGCCAGTAGTATAGCGGCCAGGGCGGGAAATCAGCCCCAGCATTTT. It is translated as CASSIAARAGNQPQHF. The chain links TRBV19 to TRBJ1-5; perhaps TRBD1 as D (5 bases). CDR1 LNHDA and CDR2 SQIVND come from the germline V gene (reference sequence). This CDR3 comprises 16 residues. Trimming took off 1 base at V and 4 bases at J, with 14 bases between the two ends.